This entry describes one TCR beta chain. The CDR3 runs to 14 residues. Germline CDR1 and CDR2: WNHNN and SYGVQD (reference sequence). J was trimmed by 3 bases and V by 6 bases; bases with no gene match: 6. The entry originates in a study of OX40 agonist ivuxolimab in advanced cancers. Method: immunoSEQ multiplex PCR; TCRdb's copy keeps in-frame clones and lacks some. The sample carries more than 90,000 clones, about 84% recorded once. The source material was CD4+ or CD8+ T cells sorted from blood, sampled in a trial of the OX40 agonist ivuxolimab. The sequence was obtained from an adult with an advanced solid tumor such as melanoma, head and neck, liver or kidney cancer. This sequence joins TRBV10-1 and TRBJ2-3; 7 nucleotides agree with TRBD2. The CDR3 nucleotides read TGCGCCAGCAGGGGCGGGAGAGGGACAGATACGCAGTATTTT. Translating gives CASRGGRGTDTQYF.